One sample yielded the 10 T cell receptor beta chains listed below, sequenced in a study of human T cells and chemical hapten exposure. A single record per CDR3 protein comes from TCRdb applying MiXCR to the RACE reads. The top ten hold less than 6.5% of the sample, which has a few hundred thousand distinct CDR3 sequences, around 6% seen once. As to time point: patch test 2, 6 weeks after DPC sensitization. Stated treatment: therapeutic diphenylcyclopropenone sensitization with weekly scalp DPC. This sample comprised whole blood, obtained in connection with sensitization to the hapten diphenylcyclopropenone (DPC). The source is a young woman with alopecia areata. Some clones in this sample may be carry-over from other donors' samples.

This clonotype was seen repeatedly, ten times or more. J is TRBJ2-3 and V is TRBV6-4; perhaps TRBD2 as D (5 bases). V was pared by 8 bases and J by 0 bases, with 9 bases between. Per the germline V gene, CDR1 is MRHNA and CDR2 is SNTAGT. This CDR3 spans 13 amino acids. As DNA, the CDR3 is TGTGCCAGCGCGAGAGGGAGCACAGATACGCAGTATTTT. The encoded protein is CASARGSTDTQYF.

Comments on this clonotype: This sequence may be a read error, since a much larger clone differs from it by one base. The chain is built from TRBV6-2 or TRBV6-3 and TRBJ1-5, with a tentative D call TRBD1 (5 bases). Germline CDR1 and CDR2: MNHEY and SVGEGT. The CDR3 extends over 13 amino acids. The ends were cut back, 10 bases at V and 7 bases at J, with 17 bases in the middle. CDR3 region: CATRDRERQPQHF. CDR3 in DNA: TGTGCCACCAGAGACAGAGAGAGGCAGCCCCAGCATTTT.

This clonotype was seen ten or more times. The genes are TRBV10-3 and TRBJ1-4; a weak D match, TRBD1 (5 bases). Germline V gene data show CDR1 as ENHRY and CDR2 as SYGVKD. Trimming stripped 10 bases from V and 4 bases from J, with 25 bases between. This CDR3 comprises 17 residues. Written as DNA, the CDR3 is TGTGCCACCCGGGCGGGTCTCGGGGGTCAAAATAATGAAAAACTGTTTTTT. Amino acid sequence: CATRAGLGGQNNEKLFF.

The chain employs TRBV19 and TRBJ2-3; 11 nucleotides align to TRBD1. The CDR3 is made up of 20 amino acids. CDR1 LNHDA and CDR2 SQIVND come from the germline V gene (reference sequence). The V and J ends lost 4 bases and 3 bases, in that order; junction bases with no gene match: 18. CDR3 loop: CASSTDPKVGDRGLTDTQYF. The CDR3 DNA reads TGTGCCAGTAGTACCGACCCTAAAGTAGGGGACAGGGGGTTAACAGATACGCAGTATTTT.

This clonotype was found many times. The V call is TRBV6-5, the J call TRBJ1-6, with D tentatively TRBD1 (5 bases). The V gene's germline CDR1 is MNHEY and CDR2 SVGAGI. Trimming removed 2 bases at V and 4 bases at J, with 9 bases between. This CDR3 contains 15 residues. The CDR3 loop is CASSYARQYNSPLHF. The DNA of the CDR3 is TGTGCCAGCAGTTACGCCCGACAGTATAATTCACCCCTCCACTTT.

This clonotype was seen only a few times. V and J are TRBV15 and TRBJ1-1; D perhaps matches TRBD1 (5 bases). Germline lookup yields CDR1 LNHNV and CDR2 YYDKDF (reference sequence). The V end lost 3 bases, the J end lost 5 bases, and 10 bases lay between the germline ends. The CDR3 extends over 13 amino acids. The CDR3 coding sequence is TGTGCCACCAGCAGTGATACAGGAACTGAAGCTTTCTTT. Residues: CATSSDTGTEAFF.

V is TRBV5-1 and J is TRBJ2-1; TRBD2 agrees at 13 bases. The ends lost 4 bases at V and 8 bases at J; junction bases unmatched: 6. CDR3 size: 15 residues. The germline V gene encodes CDR1 SGHRS and CDR2 YFSETQ. In DNA, the CDR3 is TGCGCCAGCAGCCTTACTAGCGGGGGGGTTTATGAGCAGTTCTTC. Its translation: CASSLTSGGVYEQFF.

This chain's CDR3 is CASGTRVGDEQYF. The CDR3 DNA reads TGTGCCAGCGGGACCCGGGTCGGGGACGAGCAGTACTTC. This chain joins TRBV2 and TRBJ2-7; perhaps D is TRBD1 or TRBD2 (5 bases each). V was shortened by 8 bases and J by 5 bases, with 16 bases between the two germline ends. Germline lookup yields CDR1 SNHLY and CDR2 FYNNEI. This CDR3 region has 13 residues.

This chain connects TRBV11-3 to TRBJ1-4, with 7 bases that match TRBD1. This CDR3 has 15 amino acids. V lost 3 bases, J lost 8 bases, and 9 bases stayed unmatched. Germline V gene sequence: CDR1 SGHNT, CDR2 YENEEA. The CDR3 DNA reads as TGTGCCAGCAGCTTTTGCGGGACAGCCCGAGAAAAACTGTTTTTT. This translates into CASSFCGTAREKLFF.

This clonotype showed up many times. The chain uses TRBV10-3 and TRBJ1-5; unclear D gene. The CDR3 contains 14 residues. V was clipped by 2 bases and J by 0 bases, with 5 bases between them. Looked up from germline, CDR1 is ENHRY and CDR2 is SYGVKD. The CDR3 reads CAISESYSNQPQHF. The CDR3 region has the DNA TGTGCCATCAGTGAGAGCTATAGCAATCAGCCCCAGCATTTT.